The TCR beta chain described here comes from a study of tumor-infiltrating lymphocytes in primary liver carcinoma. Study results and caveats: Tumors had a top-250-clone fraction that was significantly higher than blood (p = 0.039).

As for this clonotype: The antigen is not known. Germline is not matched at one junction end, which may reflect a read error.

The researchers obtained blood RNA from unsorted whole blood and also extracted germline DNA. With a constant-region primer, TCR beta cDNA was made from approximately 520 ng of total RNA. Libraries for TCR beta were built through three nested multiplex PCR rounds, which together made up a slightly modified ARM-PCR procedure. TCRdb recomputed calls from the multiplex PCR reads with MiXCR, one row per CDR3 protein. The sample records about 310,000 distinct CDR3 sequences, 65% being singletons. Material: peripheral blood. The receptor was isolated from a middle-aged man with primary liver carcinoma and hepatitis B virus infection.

CDR3 sequence: CACSPGTGGRSTEAFF. The CDR3 bases are TGTGCCTGCAGCCCTGGGACAGGGGGACGGAGTACTGAAGCTTTCTTT. The chain uses TRBV5-4 and TRBJ1-1; 11 bases agree with TRBD1. CDR1 and CDR2 from the germline V gene are SGHNT and YYREEE (reference sequence). This CDR3 spans 16 amino acids.